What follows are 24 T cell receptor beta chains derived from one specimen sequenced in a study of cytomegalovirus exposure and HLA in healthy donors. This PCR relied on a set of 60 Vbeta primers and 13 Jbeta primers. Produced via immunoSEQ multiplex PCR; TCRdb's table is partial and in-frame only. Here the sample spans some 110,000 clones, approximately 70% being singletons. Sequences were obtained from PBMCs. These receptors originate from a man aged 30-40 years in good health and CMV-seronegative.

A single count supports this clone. The CDR3 region is CASSSPGTGGREQYF. CDR3 coding DNA: TGTGCCAGCAGTTCCCCCGGGACAGGGGGTCGCGAGCAGTACTTC. The chain joins TRBV28 to TRBJ2-7, with 11 nucleotides matching TRBD1. This CDR3 contains 15 residues. CDR1 and CDR2 from the germline V gene are MDHEN and SYDVKM. V was clipped by 4 bases and J by 6 bases; unmatched bases: 8. Drawing the rest from reference TRBV28 and TRBJ2-7, the complete variable domain is DVKVTQSSRYLVKRTGEKVFLECVQDMDHENMFWYRQDPGLGLRLIYFSYDVKMKEKGDIPEGYSVSREKKERFSLILESASTNQTSMYLCASSSPGTGGREQYFGPGTRLTVT.

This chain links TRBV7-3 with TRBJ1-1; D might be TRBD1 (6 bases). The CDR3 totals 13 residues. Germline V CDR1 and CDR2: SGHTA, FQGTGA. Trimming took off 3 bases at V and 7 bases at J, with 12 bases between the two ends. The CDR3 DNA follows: TGTGCCAGCAGCTTTACGGACAGATTTGAAGCTTTCTTT. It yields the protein CASSFTDRFEAFF.

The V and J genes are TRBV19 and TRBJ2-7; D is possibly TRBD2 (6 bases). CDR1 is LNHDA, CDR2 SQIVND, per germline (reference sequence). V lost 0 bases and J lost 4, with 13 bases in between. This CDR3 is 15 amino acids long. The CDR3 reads CASSIDGGTRYEQYF. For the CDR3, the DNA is TGTGCCAGTAGTATAGATGGCGGGACGCGGTACGAGCAGTACTTC. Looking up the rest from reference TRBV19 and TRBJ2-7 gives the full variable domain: DGGITQSPKYLFRKEGQNVTLSCEQNLNHDAMYWYRQDPGQGLRLIYYSQIVNDFQKGDIAEGYSVSREKKESFPLTVTSAQKNPTAFYLCASSIDGGTRYEQYFGPGTRLTVT.

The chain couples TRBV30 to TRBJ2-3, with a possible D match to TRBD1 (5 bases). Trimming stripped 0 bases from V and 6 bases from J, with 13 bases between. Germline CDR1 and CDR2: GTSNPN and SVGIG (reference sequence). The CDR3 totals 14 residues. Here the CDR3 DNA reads TGTGCCTGGAGTGTTATGCGGAAGGGGGATACGCAGTATTTT. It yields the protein CAWSVMRKGDTQYF.

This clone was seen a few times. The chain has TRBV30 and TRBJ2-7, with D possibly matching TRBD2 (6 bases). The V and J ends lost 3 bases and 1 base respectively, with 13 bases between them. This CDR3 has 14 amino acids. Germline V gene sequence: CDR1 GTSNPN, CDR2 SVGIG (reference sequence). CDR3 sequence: CAWRYPAGSYEQYF. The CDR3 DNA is TGTGCCTGGAGGTACCCGGCGGGATCCTACGAGCAGTACTTC.

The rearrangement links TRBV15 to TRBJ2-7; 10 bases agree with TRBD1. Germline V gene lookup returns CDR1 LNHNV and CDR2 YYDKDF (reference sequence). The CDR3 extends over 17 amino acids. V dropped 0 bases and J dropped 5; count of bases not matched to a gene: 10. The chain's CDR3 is CATSRDAGQGTNHEQYF. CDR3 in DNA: TGTGCCACCAGCAGAGATGCGGGACAGGGGACAAACCACGAGCAGTACTTC. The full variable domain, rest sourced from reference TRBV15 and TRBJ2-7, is DAMVIQNPRYQVTQFGKPVTLSCSQTLNHNVMYWYQQKSSQAPKLLFHYYDKDFNNEADTPDNFQSRRPNTSFCFLDIRSPGLGDTAMYLCATSRDAGQGTNHEQYFGPGTRLTVT.

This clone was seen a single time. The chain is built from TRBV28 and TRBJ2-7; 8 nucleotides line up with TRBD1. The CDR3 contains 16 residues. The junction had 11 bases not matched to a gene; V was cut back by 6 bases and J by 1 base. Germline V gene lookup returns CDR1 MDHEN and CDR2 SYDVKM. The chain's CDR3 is CASSSPQDRASYEQYF. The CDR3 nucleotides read TGTGCCAGCAGCTCTCCCCAGGACAGGGCTTCCTACGAGCAGTACTTC.

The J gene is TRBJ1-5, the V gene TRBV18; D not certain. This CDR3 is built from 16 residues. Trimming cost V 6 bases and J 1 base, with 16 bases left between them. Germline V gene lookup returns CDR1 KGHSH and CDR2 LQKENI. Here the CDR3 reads CASSSRVTGSNQPQHF. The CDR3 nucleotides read TGTGCCAGCTCGTCGAGGGTCACGGGAAGCAATCAGCCCCAGCATTTT.

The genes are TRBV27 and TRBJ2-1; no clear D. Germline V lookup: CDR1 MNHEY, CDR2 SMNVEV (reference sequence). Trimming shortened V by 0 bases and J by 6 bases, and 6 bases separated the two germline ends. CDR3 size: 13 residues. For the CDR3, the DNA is TGTGCCAGCAGTTTATCCCCCGGCAATGAGCAGTTCTTC. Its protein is CASSLSPGNEQFF.

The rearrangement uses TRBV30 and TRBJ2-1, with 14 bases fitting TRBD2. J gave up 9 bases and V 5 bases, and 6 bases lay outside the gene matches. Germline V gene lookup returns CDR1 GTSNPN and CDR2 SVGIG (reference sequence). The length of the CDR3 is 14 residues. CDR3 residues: CAWGPGLAGVEQFF. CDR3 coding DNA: TGTGCCTGGGGGCCGGGACTAGCGGGAGTTGAGCAGTTCTTC.

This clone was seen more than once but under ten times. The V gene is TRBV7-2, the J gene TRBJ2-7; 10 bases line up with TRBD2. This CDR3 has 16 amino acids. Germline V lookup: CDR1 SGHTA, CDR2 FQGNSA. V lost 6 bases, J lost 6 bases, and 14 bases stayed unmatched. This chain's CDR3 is CASSSSGRAGVTEQYF. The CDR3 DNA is TGTGCCAGCAGTTCCAGCGGGAGGGCCGGGGTAACCGAGCAGTACTTC.

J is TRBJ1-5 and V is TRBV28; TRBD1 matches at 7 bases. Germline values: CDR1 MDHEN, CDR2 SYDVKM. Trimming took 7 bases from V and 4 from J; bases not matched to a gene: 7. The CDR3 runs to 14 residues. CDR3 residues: CASTPGQQNQPQHF. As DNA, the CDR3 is TGTGCCAGCACCCCGGGACAGCAAAATCAGCCCCAGCATTTT.

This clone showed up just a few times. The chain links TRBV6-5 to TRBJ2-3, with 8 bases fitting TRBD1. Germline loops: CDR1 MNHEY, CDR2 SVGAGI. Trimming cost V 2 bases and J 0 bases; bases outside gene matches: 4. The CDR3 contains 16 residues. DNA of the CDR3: TGTGCCAGCAGTTACAACAGGGGGTCTAGCACAGATACGCAGTATTTT. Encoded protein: CASSYNRGSSTDTQYF.

The CDR3 spells CAWSGAPGNTIYF. The CDR3 DNA follows: TGTGCCTGGAGTGGTGCGCCTGGAAACACCATATATTTT. This chain uses TRBV30 with TRBJ1-3; D remains unclear. Trimming shortened V by 1 base and J by 2 bases, and 6 bases separated the two germline ends. The CDR3 contains 13 residues. CDR1 and CDR2 from the germline V gene are GTSNPN and SVGIG (reference sequence).

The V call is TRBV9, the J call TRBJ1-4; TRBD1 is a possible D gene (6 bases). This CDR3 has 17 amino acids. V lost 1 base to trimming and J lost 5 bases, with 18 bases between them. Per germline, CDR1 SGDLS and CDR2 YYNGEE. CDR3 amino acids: CASSVREGGTVNEKLFF. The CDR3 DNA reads TGTGCCAGCAGCGTAAGGGAGGGGGGGACGGTCAATGAAAAACTGTTTTTT.

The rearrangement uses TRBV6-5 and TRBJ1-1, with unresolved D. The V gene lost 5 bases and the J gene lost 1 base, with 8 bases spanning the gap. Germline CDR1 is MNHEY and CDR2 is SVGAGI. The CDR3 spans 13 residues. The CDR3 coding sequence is TGTGCCAGCAGTGAATTCAGGAACACTGAAGCTTTCTTT. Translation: CASSEFRNTEAFF.

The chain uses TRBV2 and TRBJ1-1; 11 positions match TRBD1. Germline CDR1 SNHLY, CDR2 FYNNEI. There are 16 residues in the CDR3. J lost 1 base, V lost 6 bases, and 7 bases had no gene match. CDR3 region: CASSATGTGGNTEAFF. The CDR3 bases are TGTGCCAGCAGCGCTACCGGGACAGGGGGGAACACTGAAGCTTTCTTT.

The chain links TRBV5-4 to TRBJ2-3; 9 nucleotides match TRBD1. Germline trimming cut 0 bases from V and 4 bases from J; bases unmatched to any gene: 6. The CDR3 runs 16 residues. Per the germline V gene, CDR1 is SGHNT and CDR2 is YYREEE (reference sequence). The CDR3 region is CASSLDGTGFADTQYF. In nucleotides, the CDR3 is TGTGCCAGCAGCTTGGATGGGACAGGGTTTGCAGATACGCAGTATTTT.

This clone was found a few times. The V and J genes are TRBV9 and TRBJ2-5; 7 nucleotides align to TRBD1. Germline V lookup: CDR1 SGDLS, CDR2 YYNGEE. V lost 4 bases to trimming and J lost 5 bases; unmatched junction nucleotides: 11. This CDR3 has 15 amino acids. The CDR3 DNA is TGTGCCAGCAGCCCTTCGGGACAGATAGAGGAGACCCAGTACTTC. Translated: CASSPSGQIEETQYF.

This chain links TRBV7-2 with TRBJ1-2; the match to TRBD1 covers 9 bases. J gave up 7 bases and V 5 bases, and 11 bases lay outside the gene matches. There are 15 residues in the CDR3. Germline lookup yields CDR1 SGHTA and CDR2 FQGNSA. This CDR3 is CASSPHQQGASGYTF. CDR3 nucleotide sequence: TGTGCCAGCAGCCCGCATCAACAGGGGGCGAGTGGCTACACCTTC.

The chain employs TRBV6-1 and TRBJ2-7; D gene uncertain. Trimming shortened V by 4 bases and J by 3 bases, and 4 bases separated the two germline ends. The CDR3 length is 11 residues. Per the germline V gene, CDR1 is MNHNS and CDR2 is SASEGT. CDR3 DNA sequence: TGTGCCAGCAGTGCCCGCTACGAGCAGTACTTC. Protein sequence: CASSARYEQYF.

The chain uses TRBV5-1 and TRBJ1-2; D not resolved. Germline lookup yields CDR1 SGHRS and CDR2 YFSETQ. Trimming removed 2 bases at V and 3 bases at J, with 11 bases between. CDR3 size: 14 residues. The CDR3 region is CASSFRLGDYGYTF. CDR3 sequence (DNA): TGCGCCAGCAGCTTCAGGCTCGGGGACTATGGCTACACCTTC.

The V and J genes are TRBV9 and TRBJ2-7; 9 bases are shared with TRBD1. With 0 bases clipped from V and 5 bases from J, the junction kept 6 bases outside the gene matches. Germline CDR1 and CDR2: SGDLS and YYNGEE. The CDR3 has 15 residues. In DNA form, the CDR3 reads TGTGCCAGCAGCGTAGCAGGGACAGGGACTCACGAGCAGTACTTC. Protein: CASSVAGTGTHEQYF. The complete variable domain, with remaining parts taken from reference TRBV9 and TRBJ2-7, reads DSGVTQTPKHLITATGQRVTLRCSPRSGDLSVYWYQQSLDQGLQFLIQYYNGEERAKGNILERFSAQQFPDLHSELNLSSLELGDSALYFCASSVAGTGTHEQYFGPGTRLTVT.

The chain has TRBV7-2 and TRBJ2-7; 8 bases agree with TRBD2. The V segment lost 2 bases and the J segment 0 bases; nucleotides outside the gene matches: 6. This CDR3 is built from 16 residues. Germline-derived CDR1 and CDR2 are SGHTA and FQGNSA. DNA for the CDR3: TGTGCCAGCAGCTTAAGCGGGAGCCCCAGCTCCTACGAGCAGTACTTC. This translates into CASSLSGSPSSYEQYF.